This TCR beta chain originates from a study of CD8+ T cells in alopecia areata. About the research overall: Tofacitinib ran 6 to 18 months, followed by 6 months off drug. Scoring of treated patients' severity used the percentage of affected scalp area. General observations from the study: On tofacitinib, scalp and blood still held many of the expanded lesional clones. Because one nonresponder was included, the link of baseline CD8+ expansion to response is considered uncertain.

This clone showed up just a few times. Its antigen remains unidentified. Sequencing used cDNA as its template, made by extracting RNA and reverse transcribing it. Data came from immunoSEQ multiplex PCR; TCRdb stores just in-frame clones and leaves some out. Of about 190,000 clones listed, about three fifths are singletons. The V end was cut by 3 bases, the J end by 2 bases, with 8 bases between. The V gene's germline CDR1 is GTSNPN and CDR2 SVGIG (reference sequence). This CDR3 contains 13 residues. Specified treatment: oral pan-JAK inhibitor, 5-10 mg twice daily. The sequence came from a human donor with alopecia areata. Sample: CD4+ T cells sorted from blood, taken at week 4, from a patient treated with tofacitinib. V gene TRBV30 combines with J gene TRBJ1-5; TRBD1 is a possible D gene (6 bases). In nucleotides, the CDR3 is TGTGCCTGGAGCGACAGGCGCAATCAGCCCCAGCATTTT. Residues: CAWSDRRNQPQHF.